This T cell receptor (beta chain) is from a study of T cell repertoires in cytomegalovirus infection. General study points: Ex vivo responses were dominated by HLA-C-restricted CMV-specific TCR beta clonotypes.

This clonotype occurred many times. What it binds is unknown. Looked up from germline, CDR1 is SGHTA and CDR2 is FQGNSA. Germline trimming cut 5 bases from V and 7 bases from J; bases unmatched to any gene: 16. CDR3 length: 17 residues. TCRdb used MiXCR to reprocess the reads, holding one entry per CDR3 protein. The sample records about 530,000 distinct CDR3 sequences, less than 30% being singletons. The source is a human donor in good health (CMV status not recorded). Some clones in this sample may be carry-over from other donors' samples. The V and J genes are TRBV7-2 and TRBJ2-2, with 7 nucleotides matching TRBD2. Sequencing used PBMCs. The CDR3 spells CASSRDGAGVLGGELFF. In DNA, the CDR3 is TGTGCCAGCAGCCGAGACGGGGCGGGAGTGTTGGGCGGGGAGCTGTTTTTT.